A selection of T cell receptor beta chains follows, all from one sample in a study of blood T cells in healthy people across ages. TCRdb re-called the 5' RACE reads with MiXCR, one entry per CDR3 protein. In the table there are 650,000 to 1,000,000 distinct CDR3 sequences, around 34% of which are singletons. Material for sequencing was blood. Receptors originate from a man in his late teens or twenties in good health. The CDR3 runs from the conserved cysteine through the conserved F or W. A D gene is named only where the DNA matches it firmly. Clone size is stated in some rows and not others, as once, few, many or a class when expanded.

v_call	j_call	d_call	clone_size	cdr3_aa	cdr3_nt
TRBV24-1	TRBJ2-7	TRBD2	.	CATSVGGTSGTSRYEQYF	TGTGCCACCAGTGTGGGGGGGACTAGCGGGACATCACGCTACGAGCAGTACTTC
TRBV29-1	TRBJ1-2	TRBD1	.	CSVDLGTGLNYGYTF	TGCAGCGTTGATTTGGGGACAGGTCTTAACTATGGCTACACCTTC
TRBV27	TRBJ2-1	.	.	CASSHDRTLQNEQFF	TGTGCCAGCAGTCATGACAGGACGTTACAGAATGAGCAGTTCTTC
TRBV2	TRBJ2-7	TRBD1	few	CASSDLRSSWDRLTYNEQYF	TGTGCCAGCAGTGATTTAAGAAGCAGCTGGGACAGATTAACTTACAATGAGCAGTACTTC
TRBV11-2	TRBJ2-3	.	.	CASSLVKNGRADTQYF	TGTGCCAGCAGCTTAGTGAAGAACGGTCGCGCAGATACGCAGTATTTT
TRBV5-1	TRBJ1-4	.	.	CASSPLRVGTNEKLFF	TGCGCCAGCAGCCCGTTACGGGTCGGGACTAATGAAAAACTGTTTTTT
TRBV7-2	TRBJ2-5	.	many	CASSPGGSQQQETQYF	TGTGCCAGCAGCCCCGGCGGAAGTCAGCAACAAGAGACCCAGTACTTC
TRBV11-2	TRBJ2-5	.	few	CASTFRWEPKETQYF	TGTGCCAGCACCTTCCGTTGGGAGCCAAAAGAGACCCAGTACTTC
TRBV5-6	TRBJ2-7	.	many	CASSPAGVYEQYF	TGTGCCAGCAGCCCTGCAGGGGTCTACGAGCAGTACTTC
TRBV4-3	TRBJ2-7	TRBD2	.	CASSQDSDGRTNYEQYF	TGCGCCAGCAGCCAAGATTCAGACGGGAGGACTAACTACGAGCAGTACTTC
TRBV7-2	TRBJ2-7	.	.	CASSLNRKGRDEQYF	TGTGCCAGCAGCCTCAATCGTAAGGGGCGCGACGAGCAGTACTTC
TRBV5-1	TRBJ2-2	.	.	CASSLANPNTGELFF	TGCGCCAGCAGCTTGGCCAACCCGAACACCGGGGAGCTGTTTTTT
TRBV7-2	TRBJ1-2	.	many	CASSTPDSRYGYTF	TGTGCCAGCAGCACCCCGGACAGCCGGTATGGCTACACCTTC
TRBV12-3/TRBV12-4	TRBJ1-1	.	.	CASINTGSSIGEAFF	TGTGCCAGCATTAATACAGGGAGTTCTATTGGTGAAGCTTTCTTT
TRBV5-6	TRBJ1-2	TRBD1	.	CASSLARQGADYGYTF	TGTGCCAGCAGCTTGGCCCGTCAGGGGGCAGACTATGGCTACACCTTC
TRBV6-2/TRBV6-3	TRBJ1-1	.	few	CASSYLTEAFF	TGTGCCAGCAGTTATCTTACTGAAGCTTTCTTT
TRBV3-1	TRBJ1-1	.	.	CASSQGQGTRAFF	TGTGCCAGCAGCCAAGGACAAGGGACGCGGGCTTTCTTT
TRBV9	TRBJ2-5	TRBD2	.	CASSEAGTINEQYF	TGTGCCAGCAGCGAAGCCGGGACTATTAATGAGCAGTACTTC
TRBV20-1	TRBJ2-3	.	many	CSARDSARESTDTQYF	TGCAGTGCTAGAGATTCAGCCAGGGAAAGCACAGATACGCAGTATTTT
TRBV3-1	TRBJ1-3	.	.	CASSLRQANTIYF	TGTGCCAGCAGCCTTCGACAAGCTAACACCATATATTTT
TRBV7-2	TRBJ2-1	.	few	CASSPENRHHEQFF	TGTGCCAGCAGCCCGGAGAATAGGCATCATGAGCAGTTCTTC
TRBV7-9	TRBJ2-5	TRBD2	.	CASSRSGVFETQYF	TGTGCCAGCAGCCGAAGCGGGGTATTCGAGACCCAGTACTTC
TRBV2	TRBJ1-5	.	.	CASSVGRSNQPQHF	TGTGCCAGCAGCGTGGGACGGAGCAATCAGCCCCAGCATTTT
TRBV7-9	TRBJ2-5	.	.	CASSQGQDLGETQYF	TGTGCCAGCAGTCAAGGGCAGGATCTGGGGGAGACCCAGTACTTC
TRBV12-3/TRBV12-4	TRBJ1-6	.	few	CASSLMGEYNSPLHF	TGTGCCAGCAGTTTGATGGGTGAATATAATTCACCCCTCCACTTT
TRBV20-1	TRBJ2-7	TRBD2	few	CSARGLGGGRLSSYEQYF	TGCAGTGCTAGGGGACTTGGCGGGGGGCGACTAAGCTCCTACGAGCAGTACTTC
TRBV29-1	TRBJ2-1	TRBD2	few	CSVRRRGGGHNEQFF	TGCAGCGTCCGAAGGCGGGGCGGGGGGCACAATGAGCAGTTCTTC
TRBV9	TRBJ1-6	.	.	CASSVEYLNSPLHF	TGTGCCAGCAGCGTAGAATACCTTAATTCACCCCTCCACTTT
TRBV11-3	TRBJ2-1	.	few	CASSFGAVGRQFF	TGTGCCAGCAGCTTCGGAGCGGTCGGTCGGCAGTTCTTC
TRBV4-1	TRBJ2-7	.	.	CASSQGMSGYFYEQYF	TGCGCCAGCAGCCAAGGAATGAGCGGTTATTTCTACGAGCAGTACTTC
TRBV5-1	TRBJ2-7	.	.	CASSLTQSSYNEQYF	TGCGCCAGCAGCTTGACTCAAAGCTCCTACAATGAGCAGTACTTC
TRBV21-1	TRBJ2-1	.	.	CASSKEGADSYNEQFF	TGTGCCAGCAGCAAAGAAGGAGCCGACTCCTACAATGAGCAGTTCTTC
TRBV4-3	TRBJ2-7	TRBD2	.	CASSQVSSGAYEQYF	TGCGCCAGCAGCCAAGTCTCTAGCGGAGCCTACGAGCAGTACTTC
TRBV3-1	TRBJ1-5	.	once	CASSQAGGAGRNQPQHF	TGTGCCAGCAGCCAAGCGGGGGGGGCGGGGCGCAATCAGCCCCAGCATTTT
TRBV3-1	TRBJ2-6	.	once	CASSQVLHSGANVLTF	TGTGCCAGCAGCCAAGTTTTGCACTCTGGGGCCAACGTCCTGACTTTC
TRBV10-3	TRBJ2-5	TRBD2	.	CAISPRTSGETQYF	TGTGCCATCAGTCCCCGGACTAGCGGGGAGACCCAGTACTTC
TRBV7-2	TRBJ1-2	TRBD1	.	CASSLTGALVGYTF	TGTGCCAGCAGCTTAACAGGGGCCTTAGTGGGCTACACCTTC
TRBV24-1	TRBJ2-3	.	many	CATSDFTDTQYF	TGTGCCACCAGTGATTTTACAGATACGCAGTATTTT
TRBV5-5	TRBJ2-1	TRBD1	few	CASSLASQGDEQFF	TGTGCCAGCAGCTTGGCATCCCAGGGGGATGAGCAGTTCTTC
TRBV12-3/TRBV12-4	TRBJ2-7	.	.	CASSFEQFGINEQYF	TGTGCCAGCAGTTTCGAACAGTTCGGCATCAATGAGCAGTACTTC
TRBV5-1	TRBJ1-2	.	many	CASSLSRTGFYGYTF	TGCGCCAGCAGCTTATCCCGAACAGGGTTCTATGGCTACACCTTC
TRBV20-1	TRBJ2-1	TRBD2	.	CSARGLAGQKETQFF	TGCAGTGCTAGAGGACTAGCGGGCCAGAAAGAGACCCAGTTCTTC
TRBV5-1	TRBJ1-2	.	many	CASSPQWGGNYGYTF	TGCGCCAGCAGCCCGCAATGGGGGGGAAACTATGGCTACACCTTC
TRBV10-3	TRBJ1-1	.	.	CAISKLGMNTEAFF	TGTGCCATCAGTAAGCTAGGCATGAACACTGAAGCTTTCTTT
TRBV20-1	TRBJ1-3	.	.	CSARVIGEGNTIYF	TGCAGTGCTAGAGTTATAGGGGAAGGAAACACCATATATTTT
TRBV13	TRBJ2-7	TRBD2	.	CASSLVAPSGGEQYF	TGTGCCAGCAGCTTAGTAGCCCCCTCGGGGGGCGAGCAGTACTTC
TRBV18	TRBJ1-6	TRBD1	.	CASSYSDRVDSPLHF	TGTGCCAGCTCATATTCCGACAGGGTAGACTCACCCCTCCACTTT
TRBV6-2/TRBV6-3	TRBJ1-4	.	.	CASTLNLGEKLFF	TGTGCCAGCACCCTGAACCTGGGGGAAAAACTGTTTTTT
TRBV6-2/TRBV6-3	TRBJ2-7	.	.	CASSYLAGSYEQYF	TGTGCCAGCAGTTACCTTGCCGGCTCCTACGAGCAGTACTTC
TRBV20-1	TRBJ2-5	.	few	CSASGPGKETQYF	TGCAGTGCTAGTGGGCCGGGTAAAGAGACCCAGTACTTC
TRBV18	TRBJ2-3	.	.	CASSHGARTDTQYF	TGTGCCAGCTCACACGGGGCACGCACAGATACGCAGTATTTT
TRBV6-5	TRBJ2-7	TRBD1	.	CASSFLDRGLYNEQYF	TGTGCCAGCAGTTTCTTAGACAGGGGGCTCTACAATGAGCAGTACTTC
TRBV6-5	TRBJ2-7	.	few	CASSYSSKSGEQYF	TGTGCCAGCAGTTACTCGTCGAAGTCCGGCGAGCAGTACTTC
TRBV15	TRBJ2-7	.	.	CATSRASGDYEQYF	TGTGCCACCAGCAGAGCCTCCGGGGACTACGAGCAGTACTTC
TRBV18	TRBJ1-4	.	.	CASSPPGSNEKLFF	TGTGCCAGCTCACCTCCGGGCTCTAATGAAAAACTGTTTTTT
TRBV7-2	TRBJ2-3	.	.	CASSLWGGENTDTQYF	TGTGCCAGCAGCTTATGGGGCGGTGAGAACACAGATACGCAGTATTTT
TRBV7-9	TRBJ1-4	TRBD1	few	CASSLRDRENEKLFF	TGTGCCAGCAGCTTACGGGACAGGGAGAATGAAAAACTGTTTTTT
TRBV9	TRBJ2-4	.	.	CASSPWQELSYGQYF	TGTGCCAGCAGCCCCTGGCAGGAGTTGTCCTACGGGCAGTACTTC